This TCR beta chain comes out of a study of CD8 T cells in Susac syndrome. RNA in amounts of roughly 0.5 to 1 ug was reverse transcribed with random hexamers. From the immunoSEQ multiplex PCR reads, TCRdb called clonotypes with MiXCR, one entry per CDR3 protein. The sample lists 180,000 or so distinct CDR3 sequences, approximately 96% occurring once. This CDR3 contains 13 residues. Germline V CDR1 and CDR2: SQVTM, ANQGSEA. This clonotype appeared a single time. The chain joins TRBV29-1 to TRBJ2-3; the match to TRBD2 covers 8 bases. Sequencing input: CD4+ T cells from PBMCs. The sequence derives from a human donor with multiple sclerosis. CDR3 sequence reads: CTVGGGPADTQYF. Written as DNA, the CDR3 is TGCACCGTAGGCGGGGGGCCTGCAGATACGCAGTATTTT.